What follows are 15 T cell receptor beta chains derived from one specimen sequenced in a study of T cell changes during pregnancy in multiple sclerosis. The data were produced by immunoSEQ multiplex PCR, yet TCRdb's version contains in-frame clones alone and is incomplete. Of about 41,000 clones in the sample, less than 95% were seen once. Sequencing was performed on CD8+ T cells from peripheral blood mononuclear cells, taken in the first trimester of pregnancy. These receptor sequences come from a female donor with multiple sclerosis, enrolled in a pregnancy study.

The chain carries TRBV4-1 and TRBJ2-7; 7 nucleotides agree with TRBD2. The CDR3 extends over 14 amino acids. The germline gives CDR1 MGHRA, CDR2 YSYEKL. Unmatched junction bases numbered 2, after V lost 0 bases and J lost 3 bases. The CDR3 nucleotides are TGCGCCAGCAGCCAAGAGCGGGGGAACTACGAGCAGTACTTC. It encodes CASSQERGNYEQYF.

This chain's CDR3 is CASSLASYFGSYEQYF. The CDR3 coding sequence is TGTGCCAGCAGCTTGGCCTCTTATTTCGGGTCCTACGAGCAGTACTTC. The chain is built from TRBV5-4 and TRBJ2-5, with D unresolved. The last part of the DNA fits TRBJ2-7 better; the J call may be wrong. CDR1 is SGHNT and CDR2 is YYREEE in the germline V gene (reference sequence). The CDR3 is 16 amino acids.

The chain employs TRBV4-3 and TRBJ1-2, with D tentatively TRBD1 (5 bases). CDR1 is LGHNA and CDR2 is YSLEER in the germline V gene. The ends were cut back, 1 base at V and 5 bases at J, with 11 bases in the middle. This CDR3 has 14 amino acids. This CDR3 reads CASSQGTGGYGYTF. Written as DNA, the CDR3 is TGCGCCAGCAGCCAAGGGACGGGGGGGTATGGCTACACCTTC.

This sequence joins TRBV4-1 and TRBJ2-7; D gene unclear. The V end was cut by 0 bases, the J end by 4 bases, with 10 bases between. There are 14 residues in the CDR3. Germline V gene lookup returns CDR1 MGHRA and CDR2 YSYEKL. The CDR3 DNA reads TGCGCCAGCAGCCAAGAAGTGACACCTTACGAGCAGTACTTC. Protein product: CASSQEVTPYEQYF.

The chain recombines TRBV5-4 with TRBJ2-5; no clear D gene. Germline CDR1 SGHNT, CDR2 YYREEE (reference sequence). The CDR3 contains 13 residues. V gave up 2 bases and J gave up 0 bases, with 5 bases separating them. The CDR3 protein is CASSFSYQETQYF. CDR3 DNA: TGTGCCAGCAGCTTCTCCTACCAAGAGACCCAGTACTTC.

The chain couples TRBV11-2 to TRBJ1-1; D unclear. Germline CDR1 and CDR2: SGHAT and FQNNGV. This CDR3 contains 13 residues. The germline V and J ends were trimmed by 1 base and 1 base, with 4 bases remaining between them. The CDR3 coding sequence is TGTGCCAGCAGCTTAGTGCGGAACACTGAAGCTTTCTTT. It specifies CASSLVRNTEAFF. The full variable domain, in which reference TRBV11-2 and TRBJ1-1 provide the parts outside the CDR3, is EAGVAQSPRYKIIEKRQSVAFWCNPISGHATLYWYQQILGQGPKLLIQFQNNGVVDDSQLPKDRFSAERLKGVDSTLKIQPAKLEDSAVYLCASSLVRNTEAFFGQGTRLTVV.

This clone was observed many times. The chain employs TRBV19 and TRBJ2-7; 8 bases match TRBD1. This CDR3 comprises 12 residues. Germline CDR1 reads LNHDA; CDR2 reads SQIVND (reference sequence). V lost 6 bases to trimming and J lost 5 bases; unmatched junction nucleotides: 3. The DNA of the CDR3 is TGTGCCAGTAGGACAGGGGTCGACGAGCAGTACTTC. Protein: CASRTGVDEQYF.

V gene TRBV5-1 combines with J gene TRBJ2-1; perhaps TRBD1 as D (6 bases). This CDR3 has 16 amino acids. V lost 5 bases and J 0 bases, leaving 15 bases between the germline ends. Germline-derived CDR1 and CDR2 are SGHRS and YFSETQ. CDR3 in amino acids: CASSLLTGSSYNEQFF. Here the CDR3 DNA reads TGCGCCAGCAGTCTACTCACAGGGAGCTCCTACAATGAGCAGTTCTTC. The variable domain in full, with the rest retrieved from reference TRBV5-1 and TRBJ2-1, is KAGVTQTPRYLIKTRGQQVTLSCSPISGHRSVSWYQQTPGQGLQFLFEYFSETQRNKGNFPGRFSGRQFSNSRSEMNVSTLELGDSALYLCASSLLTGSSYNEQFFGPGTRLTVL.

This clone was seen just once. The chain has TRBV27 and TRBJ2-3; TRBD2 agrees at 11 bases. Per the germline V gene, CDR1 is MNHEY and CDR2 is SMNVEV (reference sequence). The CDR3 consists of 18 residues. Losses at the gene ends were 2 bases for V and 5 bases for J; bases not matched to a gene: 12. CDR3 loop: CASSLDVGTSGFGDTQYF. Here the CDR3 DNA reads TGTGCCAGCAGTTTAGACGTGGGGACTAGCGGCTTCGGAGATACGCAGTATTTT.

The chain employs TRBV7-3 and TRBJ2-3, with TRBD2 matching 10 bases. From germline, CDR1 is SGHTA and CDR2 FQGTGA. CDR3 length: 16 amino acids. The V segment lost 6 bases and the J segment 7 bases; nucleotides outside the gene matches: 13. The CDR3 DNA sequence: TGTGCCAGCAGGACAAGGTCCAGCGGGGGGGCCAATACGCAGTATTTT. Amino acid sequence: CASRTRSSGGANTQYF.

The rearrangement joins TRBV6-5 to TRBJ1-2; TRBD1 aligns across 7 bases. This CDR3 is built from 15 residues. Germline CDR1 is MNHEY and CDR2 is SVGAGI. V dropped 7 bases and J dropped 2; count of bases not matched to a gene: 10. In nucleotides, the CDR3 is TGTGCCAGCAACCACAGGGGTTGGATCAACTATGGCTACACCTTC. This translates into CASNHRGWINYGYTF.

This CDR3 is CASSFLGRRDYGYTF. The DNA for the CDR3 is TGTGCCAGCAGTTTTTTAGGCAGACGGGACTATGGCTACACCTTC. This chain joins TRBV27 and TRBJ1-2; no clear D gene. Germline CDR1 is MNHEY and CDR2 is SMNVEV (reference sequence). Between the trimmed V and J ends, which lost 3 bases and 3 bases, there was a span of 14 bases. CDR3 size: 15 residues.

The CDR3 region has the DNA TGCGCCAGCAGCCAACTTACCGGGACAGGGAGAGAGACCCAGTACTTC. The encoded protein is CASSQLTGTGRETQYF. This chain joins TRBV4-3 and TRBJ2-5; 9 bases align to TRBD1. The germline V gene has CDR1 LGHNA and CDR2 YSLEER. V was clipped by 2 bases and J by 4 bases; unmatched bases: 8. The CDR3 covers 16 residues.

The CDR3 coding sequence is TGCGCCAGCAGCTGGACAGGGGGCAATCAGCCCCAGCATTTT. Translation gives CASSWTGGNQPQHF. J is TRBJ1-5 and V is TRBV5-1, with 9 bases that match TRBD1. CDR3 length equals 14 residues. V shed 3 bases, J shed 2 bases, and the junction held 0 bases outside the gene matches. The V gene's germline CDR1 is SGHRS and CDR2 YFSETQ.

The rearrangement links TRBV27 to TRBJ2-3; no definite D call. The CDR3 runs 12 residues. Deletions cut 8 bases from V and 5 bases from J, with 11 bases between. Germline assignment: CDR1 MNHEY and CDR2 SMNVEV (reference sequence). The DNA of the CDR3 is TGTGCCAGCTCTTTAAACATAGATACGCAGTATTTT. It specifies CASSLNIDTQYF.